Below, one TCR beta chain is given with its context. The target antigen is unknown. This specimen comes from a study of shared clonotypes between healthy human individuals. Background on the study: A couple of women and a few men aged 18 to 49 served as donors.

Original methodology: ImmunoSEQ output held junction-only sequences without quality scores, so filtering differed. Clones were sequenced by immunoSEQ multiplex PCR, and TCRdb holds only the in-frame ones, with some missing. V and J calls and clone size follow that table, whereas D and trimming were derived from the DNA. The data show around 300,000 clones, around 90% seen once. Study conclusions and caveats: Rarefaction revealed incomplete sorted-subset sequencing despite large depth. As a rule, naive subsets had a larger estimated richness than memory subsets.

Germline lookup yields CDR1 SGDLS and CDR2 YYNGEE. V was cut by 0 bases and J by 8 bases, with 21 bases left in between. This CDR3 is 17 amino acids long. Material: memory CD8+ T cells sorted from blood. Subset meaning: CD45RO+ cells pooled with CCR7-negative TemRA cells. The TCR originated in a man between 18 and 35 years old in good health. The gene calls are TRBV9 and TRBJ2-1, with D maybe TRBD2 (7 bases). This CDR3 is CASSVAQGMVAGDEQFF. The CDR3 DNA sequence: TGTGCCAGCAGCGTAGCTCAGGGGATGGTAGCGGGTGATGAGCAGTTCTTC.